The rows below give T cell receptor beta chains drawn from one sample of a study of a mutant IDH1 vaccine in newly diagnosed glioma. This table comes from immunoSEQ multiplex PCR, and its TCRdb copy is limited to in-frame clones, with some not included. The data contain about 53,000 clones, approximately 86% of them singletons. Antigens for these TCRs are unknown. The starting material was PBMCs, obtained from a glioma patient whose treatment included an IDH1 peptide vaccine. All receptors derive from a young woman with glioma. Some clones in this sample may be carry-over from other donors' samples. Each CDR3 is given with its conserved first and last residue. Fields, in order: D gene, V gene, J gene, clone size, CDR3 protein, CDR3 DNA. The D gene is left open where the match is weak. The size entry is marked missing in some rows and otherwise reads once, few, many or a size class.

>NA|TRBV11-1|TRBJ1-1|NA
CASSLERRVNTEAFF
TGTGCCAGCAGCTTAGAAAGACGGGTGAACACTGAAGCTTTCTTT
>NA|TRBV21-1|TRBJ2-3|NA
CASSNLRGDRGLITDTQYF
TGTGCCAGCAGCAACCTCCGAGGGGACAGGGGGCTTATCACAGATACGCAGTATTTT
>NA|TRBV7-2|TRBJ2-5|NA
CASSLPSETQYF
TGTGCCAGCAGCTTGCCATCCGAGACCCAGTACTTC
>NA|TRBV6-1|TRBJ1-3|NA
CASSEGVGLSGNTIYF
TGTGCCAGCAGTGAAGGCGTGGGACTTTCTGGAAACACCATATATTTT
>NA|TRBV6-1|TRBJ2-1|NA
CASSPGHDNEQFF
TGTGCCAGCAGTCCCGGGCACGACAATGAGCAGTTCTTC
>NA|TRBV9|TRBJ2-7|NA
CASSVGTAASYEQYF
TGTGCCAGCAGCGTAGGGACAGCCGCATCCTACGAGCAGTACTTC
>TRBD2|TRBV19|TRBJ2-3|NA
CASQGREGSTDTQYF
TGTGCCAGTCAAGGGAGGGAGGGTAGCACAGATACGCAGTATTTT
>TRBD1|TRBV19|TRBJ2-3|NA
CASKSGQSTDTQYF
TGTGCCAGTAAGTCGGGACAGAGCACAGATACGCAGTATTTT
>TRBD2|TRBV18|TRBJ2-7|once
CASSPRAGDAYEQYF
TGTGCCAGCTCACCGCGGGCGGGGGATGCCTACGAGCAGTACTTC
>TRBD1|TRBV5-1|TRBJ1-5|NA
CASSLQGAQDQPQHF
TGCGCCAGCAGCTTACAGGGGGCGCAGGATCAGCCCCAGCATTTT
>NA|TRBV5-6|TRBJ2-7|NA
CASSSRSGRRRYEQYF
TGTGCCAGCAGCTCCCGCTCAGGGCGTCGGCGGTACGAGCAGTACTTC
>TRBD1|TRBV5-1|TRBJ1-4|NA
CASSVRQGIDEKLFF
TGCGCCAGCAGCGTACGACAGGGGATCGATGAAAAACTGTTTTTT
>NA|TRBV19|TRBJ2-5|NA
CASSLGGQETQYF
TGTGCCAGTAGTCTAGGCGGCCAAGAGACCCAGTACTTC
>TRBD2|TRBV10-3|TRBJ2-3|NA
CATEPGGAGDTQYF
TGTGCCACCGAACCCGGGGGGGCGGGGGATACGCAGTATTTT
>NA|TRBV5-1|TRBJ1-2|few
CASSLGGLTDYGYTF
TGCGCCAGCAGCTTGGGAGGGCTGACTGACTATGGCTACACCTTC
>TRBD2|TRBV5-1|TRBJ2-3|NA
CASSLAGNSGGARTDTQYF
TGCGCCAGCAGCTTGGCCGGTAATAGCGGGGGGGCGCGCACAGATACGCAGTATTTT
>TRBD2|TRBV4-1|TRBJ2-1|NA
CASSLASGGAYNEQFF
TGCGCCAGCAGCCTAGCTAGCGGGGGCGCCTACAATGAGCAGTTCTTC
>NA|TRBV7-6|TRBJ1-1|NA
CASSSQQVRTNTEAFF
TGTGCCAGCAGCTCCCAACAGGTGCGAACGAACACTGAAGCTTTCTTT
>NA|TRBV7-9|TRBJ1-5|once
CASSLGLAGAQPQHF
TGTGCCAGCAGCTTAGGATTAGCAGGGGCCCAGCCCCAGCATTTT
>NA|TRBV5-8|TRBJ2-7|once
CASSSPNRGTYEQYF
TGTGCCAGCAGCTCTCCTAATCGGGGAACCTACGAGCAGTACTTC
>NA|TRBV6-5|TRBJ2-2|few
CASGAPGELFF
TGTGCCAGCGGGGCCCCCGGGGAGCTGTTTTTT
>NA|TRBV25-1|TRBJ2-3|NA
CASSDTTDTQYF
TGTGCCAGCAGTGACACAACAGATACGCAGTATTTT
>NA|TRBV5-1|TRBJ2-7|NA
CASSRSMDSSYEQYF
TGCGCCAGCAGCCGATCGATGGACAGCTCCTACGAGCAGTACTTC
>NA|TRBV4-1|TRBJ1-2|NA
CASSRSDSGNGYTF
TGCGCCAGCAGCCGCTCGGACAGCGGAAATGGCTACACCTTC
>NA|TRBV10-3|TRBJ2-7|NA
CAISESGFSYEQYF
TGTGCCATCAGTGAGTCAGGCTTCTCCTACGAGCAGTACTTC
>TRBD2|TRBV15|TRBJ2-5|NA
CATSPSYRTSGETQYF
TGTGCCACCAGCCCAAGCTACCGGACTAGCGGAGAGACCCAGTACTTC
>NA|TRBV30|TRBJ1-4|few
CAWRTGEKLFF
TGTGCCTGGAGGACGGGAGAAAAACTGTTTTTT
>NA|TRBV7-2|TRBJ2-7|NA
CASSLGVYEQYF
TGTGCCAGCAGCTTAGGCGTGTACGAGCAGTACTTC
>NA|TRBV14|TRBJ1-4|NA
CASSQMGGIEKLFF
TGTGCCAGCAGCCAGATGGGGGGCATTGAAAAACTGTTTTTT
>NA|TRBV7-9|TRBJ1-1|NA
CAVEWGWRAFF
TGTGCAGTTGAGTGGGGGTGGCGAGCTTTCTTT
>NA|TRBV10-3|TRBJ1-1|few
CAIKGGGKTEAFF
TGTGCCATCAAGGGCGGAGGAAAAACTGAAGCTTTCTTT
>TRBD2|TRBV7-2|TRBJ2-1|NA
CASSLGASGGDEQFF
TGTGCCAGCAGCTTAGGGGCTAGCGGGGGCGATGAGCAGTTCTTC
>NA|TRBV7-2|TRBJ1-2|few
CASSRAGGAYGYTF
TGTGCCAGCAGCCGAGCGGGGGGGGCCTATGGCTACACCTTC
>TRBD2|TRBV4-1|TRBJ2-4|NA
CASSAGLIAKNIQYF
TGCGCCAGCAGCGCGGGACTAATAGCCAAAAACATTCAGTACTTC
>NA|TRBV9|TRBJ2-5|NA
CASGPQETQYF
TGTGCCAGCGGGCCCCAAGAGACCCAGTACTTC
>NA|TRBV5-6|TRBJ1-2|NA
CASSPGVYGYTF
TGTGCCAGCAGCCCCGGGGTGTATGGCTACACCTTC
>NA|TRBV4-1|TRBJ2-5|NA
CASSQDPISETQYF
TGCGCCAGCAGCCAAGATCCTATTTCGGAGACCCAGTACTTC
>NA|TRBV5-6|TRBJ2-7|NA
CASSLGLFYEQYF
TGTGCCAGCAGCTTGGGACTTTTCTACGAGCAGTACTTC
>NA|TRBV10-1|TRBJ2-3|NA
CASSQGPDTQYF
TGCGCCAGCAGCCAGGGCCCAGATACGCAGTATTTT
>NA|TRBV6-6|TRBJ2-7|NA
CASSPGTIDEQYF
TGTGCCAGCAGCCCCGGGACGATCGACGAGCAGTACTTC
>NA|TRBV7-9|TRBJ1-4|NA
CASSRGAVNEKLFF
TGTGCCAGCAGCCGCGGGGCAGTAAATGAAAAACTGTTTTTT
>NA|TRBV5-1|TRBJ2-3|NA
CASWRGLPTDTQYF
TGCGCCAGCTGGCGGGGCCTCCCAACAGATACGCAGTATTTT
>TRBD2|TRBV4-2|TRBJ2-7|NA
CASSQGLADEQYF
TGTGCCAGCAGCCAGGGACTAGCGGACGAGCAGTACTTC
>NA|TRBV6-5|TRBJ1-2|NA
CASSYGTPRLYGYTF
TGTGCCAGCAGTTACGGGACCCCGAGGCTGTATGGCTACACCTTC
>TRBD1|TRBV5-4|TRBJ2-3|NA
CASSLGTGEDTQYF
TGTGCCAGCAGCTTGGGGACAGGGGAAGATACGCAGTATTTT